One sample yielded the 12 T cell receptor beta chains listed below, sequenced in a study of Ad26.COV2.S vaccination and SARS-CoV-2 variants. Noted treatment: over 15 received Ad26.COV2.S at low or high dose, single or two shots; roughly 5 received placebo; per-sample allocation not given. Material that was analyzed had been drawn on day 63 after the first vaccine or placebo injection. Produced via immunoSEQ multiplex PCR; TCRdb's table is partial and in-frame only. Counted here are around 300,000 clones, 85% to 90% occurring once; the ten biggest clones make up about 5%. This material consisted of peripheral blood, taken in a trial of Ad26.COV2.S vaccine versus placebo. Source of these receptors: a person aged 18-60 years who received the Ad26.COV2.S COVID-19 vaccine or a placebo.

This chain uses TRBV5-1 with TRBJ2-1, with D hard to call. The CDR3 sequence is 13 residues long. Trimming shortened V by 0 bases and J by 7 bases, and 8 bases separated the two germline ends. Germline V lookup: CDR1 SGHRS, CDR2 YFSETQ. The CDR3 loop reads CASSLGPVNEQFF. The CDR3 DNA reads TGCGCCAGCAGCTTGGGACCAGTTAATGAGCAGTTCTTC.

This rearrangement joins TRBV27 to TRBJ2-7; D is unclear. The CDR3 loop spans 12 amino acids. With 6 bases removed from V and 2 bases from J, the gap between germline ends came to 8 bases. Germline CDR1 MNHEY, CDR2 SMNVEV (reference sequence). The CDR3 here is CASSRNPYEQYF. Written as DNA, the CDR3 is TGTGCCAGCAGCCGGAATCCCTACGAGCAGTACTTC.

This sequence joins TRBV7-2 and TRBJ1-1, with D uncertain. The length of the CDR3 is 14 residues. The V gene's germline CDR1 is SGHTA and CDR2 FQGNSA. V lost 5 bases to trimming and J lost 8 bases, with 18 bases between them. The DNA for the CDR3 is TGTGCCAGCAGCCCTAACACCGGCCGGATCGAAGCTTTCTTT. Its protein is CASSPNTGRIEAFF.

The V and J genes are TRBV2 and TRBJ2-5; 8 bases align to TRBD2. The CDR3 is 15 amino acids. The germline gives CDR1 SNHLY, CDR2 FYNNEI. V was clipped by 1 base and J by 0 bases; unmatched bases: 1. The CDR3: CASSEGRGDQETQYF. CDR3 in DNA: TGTGCCAGCAGTGAAGGGCGGGGGGACCAAGAGACCCAGTACTTC.

The chain has TRBV6-2 or TRBV6-3 and TRBJ1-1; maybe TRBD1 (5 bases). Germline CDR1 and CDR2: MNHEY and SVGEGT. Trimming pared 2 bases from V and 5 bases from J, leaving 15 bases between. The CDR3 consists of 15 residues. CDR3 nucleotides: TGTGCCAGCAGTTACCAGGGTTGGAGTGTTACTGAAGCTTTCTTT. It yields the protein CASSYQGWSVTEAFF.

The chain is built from TRBV18 and TRBJ1-2; D gene unclear. This CDR3 comprises 17 residues. Trimming stripped 3 bases from V and 3 bases from J, with 20 bases between. CDR1 is KGHSH and CDR2 is LQKENI in the germline V gene. The CDR3: CASSPQPIMTDHYGYTF. The CDR3 nucleotides read TGTGCCAGCTCACCCCAACCAATAATGACGGATCACTATGGCTACACCTTC.

The J gene is TRBJ2-1, the V gene TRBV15; 12 bases map to TRBD2. CDR1 and CDR2 (germline): LNHNV, YYDKDF (reference sequence). Trimming removed 0 bases from V and 8 bases from J; junction bases left unmatched: 5. This CDR3 is built from 16 residues. The CDR3 DNA follows: TGTGCCACCAGCAGAGATGAACTAGCGGGAGGTGATGAGCAGTTCTTC. This translates into CATSRDELAGGDEQFF.

V usage is TRBV9 and J usage is TRBJ1-1, with no clear D. CDR3 length: 13 amino acids. Germline CDR1 reads SGDLS; CDR2 reads YYNGEE. V dropped 4 bases and J dropped 4 bases, with 11 bases sitting between them. CDR3 bases: TGTGCCAGCAGCATATGGGAGAGCACTGAAGCTTTCTTT. The encoded protein is CASSIWESTEAFF.

The chain joins TRBV13 to TRBJ1-2; D is unclear. V was cut by 5 bases and J by 0 bases, with 10 bases left in between. Germline CDR1 and CDR2: PRHDT and FYEKMQ (reference sequence). The CDR3 extends over 14 amino acids. CDR3 amino acids: CASSPDLANYGYTF. The CDR3, as DNA: TGTGCCAGCAGCCCGGATTTGGCTAACTATGGCTACACCTTC.

This chain links TRBV27 with TRBJ2-7; TRBD1 matches at 8 bases. The V gene's germline CDR1 is MNHEY and CDR2 SMNVEV (reference sequence). The V segment lost 3 bases and the J segment 1 base; nucleotides outside the gene matches: 5. This CDR3 is built from 15 residues. The CDR3 DNA follows: TGTGCCAGCAGTTTGTCGCAGGGGGCTTCCTACGAGCAGTACGTC. Translation: CASSLSQGASYEQYV.

This clone was recorded only once. This chain joins TRBV27 and TRBJ2-5; TRBD1 aligns across 8 bases. The CDR3 runs 14 residues. Germline V gene sequence: CDR1 MNHEY, CDR2 SMNVEV (reference sequence). V trimming: 4 bases; J trimming: 0 bases; junction bases outside the gene matches: 1. CDR3 sequence: CASSSTGDQETQYF. CDR3 DNA: TGTGCCAGCAGTTCGACAGGGGACCAAGAGACCCAGTACTTC.

This sequence joins TRBV6-2 or TRBV6-3 and TRBJ2-1, with D unresolved. Trimming left V 0 bases short and J 0 bases short, with 12 bases between. Germline CDR1 MNHEY, CDR2 SVGEGT. This CDR3 comprises 17 residues. The CDR3 protein is CASSYSPVRLSYNEQFF. CDR3 DNA sequence: TGTGCCAGCAGTTACTCGCCAGTAAGACTCTCCTACAATGAGCAGTTCTTC.